This section outlines one TCR beta chain sequence together with its context. This sample was included in a study of blood T cell repertoires in COVID-19. Looked up from germline, CDR1 is MDHEN and CDR2 is SYDVKM. Trimming cost V 3 bases and J 4 bases; bases outside gene matches: 2. This CDR3 is 13 amino acids long. Clones were sequenced by immunoSEQ multiplex PCR, and TCRdb holds only the in-frame ones, with some missing. The sample has 49,000 or so clones; under 85% are singletons. The rearrangement uses TRBV28 and TRBJ1-1, with 7 bases identical to TRBD1. Sequencing was done on a sample of peripheral blood. The TCR was taken from a man in his 60s with active COVID-19. The chain's CDR3 is CASSFPGGTEAFF. CDR3 DNA sequence: TGTGCCAGCAGTTTTCCAGGGGGCACTGAAGCTTTCTTT.